The 30 T cell receptor beta chains listed next were all sequenced from one sample in a study of blood T cell repertoires in COVID-19. Sequencing was performed with immunoSEQ multiplex PCR; in TCRdb, only in-frame clones are kept and a portion is missing. The sample has roughly 24,000 clones; almost 95% are singletons. Sequencing used peripheral blood. All receptors come from a human donor in a cohort sampled during active COVID-19.

The genes are TRBV9 and TRBJ2-7; 8 nucleotides match TRBD1. The J segment lost 3 bases and the V segment lost 3 bases, leaving 5 bases of the junction unmatched. This CDR3 spans 14 amino acids. Germline loops: CDR1 SGDLS, CDR2 YYNGEE. CDR3 DNA sequence: TGTGCCAGCAGCGAAGCTGGACAGGGCTACGAGCAGTACTTC. This encodes CASSEAGQGYEQYF.

The chain links TRBV29-1 to TRBJ1-1; D is perhaps TRBD1 (5 bases). In germline, CDR1 is SQVTM, CDR2 ANQGSEA. CDR3 length equals 11 residues. Trimming shortened V by 3 bases and J by 7 bases, and 9 bases separated the two germline ends. This CDR3 is CSVDSGGEAFF. In DNA form, the CDR3 reads TGCAGCGTTGACTCCGGGGGTGAAGCTTTCTTT.

The chain is built from TRBV13 and TRBJ2-7, with D possibly being TRBD2 (6 bases). The CDR3 has 15 amino acids. Between the trimmed V and J ends, which lost 4 bases and 2 bases, there was a span of 15 bases. Germline V gene lookup returns CDR1 PRHDT and CDR2 FYEKMQ (reference sequence). Here the CDR3 reads CASSSPGRPAYEQYF. The CDR3 bases are TGTGCCAGCAGCTCCCCCGGGAGACCGGCCTACGAGCAGTACTTC.

The count of this clone is one. The chain carries TRBV3-1 (or the pseudogene TRBV3-2) and TRBJ2-5; D is perhaps TRBD2 (5 bases). The germline V and J ends were trimmed by 1 base and 2 bases, with 8 bases remaining between them. The CDR3 is 14 residues long. Germline CDR1 LGHDT, CDR2 YNNKEL (reference sequence). CDR3 nucleotide sequence: TGTGCCAGCAGCCAAGGAAGAGGGCAAGAGACCCAGTACTTC. Residues: CASSQGRGQETQYF.

The gene calls are TRBV1 and TRBJ1-2; the D call TRBD1 from the table was never checked on the DNA. TRBV1 is marked as a pseudogene. The CDR3 runs 17 residues. In DNA, the CDR3 is TGCACCAGCAGCCAAGATTTGGGTCGAAAGGGGCAAGGTGGCTACACCTTC. Its protein is CTSSQDLGRKGQGGYTF.

The CDR3 DNA reads as TGTGCCAGCAGCAAAACTAACACAGATACGCAGTATTTT. Its translation is CASSKTNTDTQYF. This chain joins TRBV9 and TRBJ2-3; D remains ambiguous. In germline, CDR1 is SGDLS, CDR2 YYNGEE. Trimming removed 4 bases from V and 2 bases from J, with 8 bases in between. The CDR3 contains 13 residues.

The chain carries TRBV11-2 and TRBJ2-5; D not resolved. CDR1 and CDR2 from the germline V gene are SGHAT and FQNNGV. CDR3 length equals 13 residues. V was cut by 0 bases and J by 7 bases, with 9 bases left in between. The chain's CDR3 is CASSLEGFGTQYF. CDR3 DNA sequence: TGTGCCAGCAGCTTAGAGGGCTTCGGGACCCAGTACTTC.

This sequence joins TRBV9 and TRBJ1-5; 10 bases line up with TRBD1. Trimming at V came to 0 bases and at J to 2 bases, leaving 2 bases not matched to a gene. The CDR3 contains 16 residues. From germline, CDR1 is SGDLS and CDR2 YYNGEE. The CDR3 loop is CASSVGGTGGNQPQHF. The CDR3 nucleotides read TGTGCCAGCAGCGTAGGCGGGACAGGGGGCAATCAGCCCCAGCATTTT.

The rearrangement joins TRBV11-2 to TRBJ1-4; D might be TRBD1 (5 bases). Deletions cut 1 base from V and 7 bases from J, with 13 bases between. Germline-derived CDR1 and CDR2 are SGHAT and FQNNGV. CDR3 length: 15 amino acids. This CDR3 is CASSLARGAGEKLFF. CDR3 sequence (DNA): TGTGCCAGCAGCTTAGCCCGTGGGGCAGGTGAAAAACTGTTTTTT.

This clone has a single count. V and J are TRBV28 and TRBJ2-3, with 9 bases identical to TRBD1. The CDR3 is 16 residues long. With V trimmed by 4 bases and J by 1 base, 6 bases remained unmatched. Germline-derived CDR1 and CDR2 are MDHEN and SYDVKM. The CDR3 loop reads CASSSPTGGGTDTQYF. CDR3 bases: TGTGCCAGCAGTTCCCCGACAGGGGGAGGCACAGATACGCAGTATTTT.

This clone was picked up a small number of times. The chain joins TRBV6-5 to TRBJ1-4; D perhaps matches TRBD1 (5 bases). The V gene's germline CDR1 is MNHEY and CDR2 SVGAGI. This CDR3 spans 14 amino acids. V was pared by 0 bases and J by 10 bases, with 12 bases between. In DNA form, the CDR3 reads TGTGCCAGCAGTTACTCGATCCTGCAGGGAAAACTGTTTTTT. It translates to CASSYSILQGKLFF.

This clone was seen just once. J is TRBJ2-5 and V is TRBV3-1 (or the pseudogene TRBV3-2); possible D gene TRBD2, 6 bases. V lost 5 bases, J lost 5 bases, and 18 bases lay in between. The germline V gene has CDR1 LGHDT and CDR2 YNNKEL (reference sequence). The CDR3 covers 15 residues. Written as DNA, the CDR3 is TGTGCCAGCAGCGAGACGAGGGGTCGGGGGGAGACCCAGTACTTC. Protein: CASSETRGRGETQYF.

V and J are TRBV25-1 and TRBJ1-2, with TRBD1 matching 7 bases. The CDR3 has 14 residues. Germline V CDR1 and CDR2: MGHDK, SYGVNS. The V gene end was trimmed by 6 bases and the J gene end by 4 bases; junction bases not matched to a gene: 8. CDR3 amino acids: CASRSSGGIYGYTF. Written as DNA, the CDR3 is TGTGCCAGCAGGTCTTCAGGGGGAATCTATGGCTACACCTTC.

This chain connects TRBV6-2 or TRBV6-3 to TRBJ2-3, with 7 bases fitting TRBD2. The V segment lost 0 bases and the J segment 0 bases; nucleotides outside the gene matches: 9. The CDR3 has 18 amino acids. Germline V lookup: CDR1 MNHEY, CDR2 SVGEGT. The CDR3 protein is CASSYSGPSGDSTDTQYF. In DNA, the CDR3 is TGTGCCAGCAGTTACTCCGGCCCTAGCGGTGATAGCACAGATACGCAGTATTTT.

This clone appeared a single time. The chain is built from TRBV28 and TRBJ1-3, with D possibly TRBD1 on 6 matching bases. Trimming removed 3 bases from V and 0 bases from J, with 9 bases in between. The CDR3 length is 15 residues. Per the germline V gene, CDR1 is MDHEN and CDR2 is SYDVKM. Here the CDR3 DNA reads TGTGCCAGCAGTTTTAGGGGGAGCTCTGGAAACACCATATATTTT. This encodes CASSFRGSSGNTIYF.

V usage is TRBV6-5 and J usage is TRBJ1-1, with TRBD1 matching over 8 bases. Losses at the gene ends were 2 bases for V and 1 base for J; bases not matched to a gene: 3. Germline-derived CDR1 and CDR2 are MNHEY and SVGAGI. This CDR3 region has 15 residues. The DNA for the CDR3 is TGTGCCAGCAGTTACCAAGGACAGGGGAACACTGAAGCTTTCTTT. This sequence encodes CASSYQGQGNTEAFF.

The V gene is TRBV3-1 (or the pseudogene TRBV3-2), the J gene TRBJ2-3; 10 bases map to TRBD2. CDR3 size: 15 residues. Germline-derived CDR1 and CDR2 are LGHDT and YNNKEL (reference sequence). V was clipped by 3 bases and J by 4 bases; unmatched bases: 4. The CDR3: CASSQSLAGADTQYF. The CDR3 nucleotides read TGTGCCAGCAGCCAGAGCCTAGCGGGAGCAGATACGCAGTATTTT.

This chain links TRBV6-5 with TRBJ1-5; 8 bases are shared with TRBD1. Trimming removed 6 bases from V and 11 bases from J; junction bases left unmatched: 9. CDR3 length: 13 residues. Germline V lookup: CDR1 MNHEY, CDR2 SVGAGI. In nucleotides, the CDR3 is TGTGCCAGCAGGAGACAGGGGACGGTTTCCCAGCATTTT. Its protein product is CASRRQGTVSQHF.

The chain's CDR3 is CASSQGGAIDGYTF. Written as DNA, the CDR3 is TGTGCCAGCAGCCAGGGGGGAGCTATCGATGGCTACACCTTC. This chain links TRBV5-4 with TRBJ1-2; 7 nucleotides line up with TRBD1. Germline V CDR1 and CDR2: SGHNT, YYREEE (reference sequence). J lost 6 bases, V lost 4 bases, and 9 bases had no gene match. CDR3 length: 14 residues.

The chain combines TRBV19 with TRBJ1-2, with D possibly matching TRBD1 (5 bases). This CDR3 has 15 residues. Germline values: CDR1 LNHDA, CDR2 SQIVND (reference sequence). Trimming removed 4 bases from V and 0 bases from J, with 12 bases in between. CDR3 in DNA: TGTGCCAGTAGTACAACAGGTCCAGCTAACTATGGCTACACCTTC. As protein: CASSTTGPANYGYTF. Full variable domain (rest looked up from reference TRBV19 and TRBJ1-2): DGGITQSPKYLFRKEGQNVTLSCEQNLNHDAMYWYRQDPGQGLRLIYYSQIVNDFQKGDIAEGYSVSREKKESFPLTVTSAQKNPTAFYLCASSTTGPANYGYTFGSGTRLTVV.

CDR3 loop: CASSYRGNTEAFF. As DNA, the CDR3 is TGTGCCAGCAGTTACAGGGGGAACACTGAAGCTTTCTTT. V gene TRBV6-2 or TRBV6-3 combines with J gene TRBJ1-1; D is perhaps TRBD1 (5 bases). The CDR3 consists of 13 residues. V lost 2 bases, J lost 1 base, and 5 bases lay in between. CDR1 is MNHEY and CDR2 is SVGEGT in the germline V gene.

The CDR3 is CASSPWSNRNEQFF. The DNA of the CDR3 is TGTGCCAGCAGTCCTTGGTCCAACCGGAATGAGCAGTTCTTC. The genes are TRBV6-5 and TRBJ2-1; no definite D call. Trimming left V 5 bases short and J 7 bases short, with 15 bases between. This CDR3 is 14 amino acids long. Germline loops: CDR1 MNHEY, CDR2 SVGAGI.

The DNA of the CDR3 is TGTGCCTGGAGCAGCGGAACGGCCTATGGCTACACCTTC. Its translation is CAWSSGTAYGYTF. The rearrangement links TRBV30 to TRBJ1-2; D gene unclear. The V gene lost 3 bases and the J gene lost 4 bases, with 12 bases spanning the gap. The CDR3 has 13 amino acids. Germline assignment: CDR1 GTSNPN and CDR2 SVGIG (reference sequence).

The chain is built from TRBV5-1 and TRBJ1-2; tentative D call: TRBD1 (6 bases). The CDR3 extends over 15 amino acids. The V and J ends lost 5 bases and 4 bases respectively, with 18 bases between them. CDR1 SGHRS and CDR2 YFSETQ come from the germline V gene. CDR3 loop: CASSYEQGFRYGYTF. DNA for the CDR3: TGCGCCAGCAGTTACGAACAGGGTTTTCGCTATGGCTACACCTTC.

The V and J genes are TRBV7-2 and TRBJ1-5; D unresolved. From germline, CDR1 is SGHTA and CDR2 FQGNSA. CDR3 size: 15 residues. V lost 1 base and J 5 bases, leaving 12 bases between the germline ends. The CDR3 sequence: CASSLDRGWHQPQHF. CDR3 nucleotide sequence: TGTGCCAGCAGCTTAGACCGCGGCTGGCATCAGCCCCAGCATTTT. Filled out from reference TRBV7-2 and TRBJ1-5, the complete variable domain reads GAGVSQSPSNKVTEKGKDVELRCDPISGHTALYWYRQSLGQGLEFLIYFQGNSAPDKSGLPSDRFSAERTGGSVSTLTIQRTQQEDSAVYLCASSLDRGWHQPQHFGDGTRLSIL.

The CDR3 DNA is TGTGCCAGCAGTTACACAGCCCGTGAAAACATTCAGTACTTC. Protein sequence: CASSYTARENIQYF. V usage is TRBV6-5 and J usage is TRBJ2-4, with D unclear. The germline V and J ends were trimmed by 2 bases and 5 bases, with 10 bases remaining between them. Per germline, CDR1 MNHEY and CDR2 SVGAGI. This CDR3 has 14 amino acids.

The chain uses TRBV6-2 or TRBV6-3 and TRBJ1-2; D gene uncertain. The V gene's germline CDR1 is MNHEY and CDR2 SVGEGT. V was pared by 6 bases and J by 3 bases, with 17 bases between. This CDR3 is 15 amino acids long. This CDR3 reads CASSDPPPRDYGYTF. CDR3 sequence (DNA): TGTGCCAGCAGCGATCCTCCTCCGCGGGACTATGGCTACACCTTC.

The J gene is TRBJ1-5, the V gene TRBV4-2; TRBD1 matches 9 bases. The CDR3 runs to 16 residues. V lost 4 bases to trimming and J lost 3 bases; unmatched junction nucleotides: 7. From germline, CDR1 is LGHNA and CDR2 YNFKEQ. As DNA, the CDR3 is TGTGCCAGCAGCCCCTGGACAGGGGCCAACAATCAGCCCCAGCATTTT. It translates to CASSPWTGANNQPQHF.

The chain combines TRBV5-1 with TRBJ2-5, with D perhaps matching TRBD1 (6 bases). Looked up from germline, CDR1 is SGHRS and CDR2 is YFSETQ. The length of the CDR3 is 13 residues. V was clipped by 2 bases and J by 3 bases, with 8 bases between them. The CDR3 DNA follows: TGCGCCAGCAGCTTCGCAGGGGAAGAGACCCAGTACTTC. Its translation: CASSFAGEETQYF.

The chain is built from TRBV7-9 and TRBJ1-2; D unresolved. The CDR3 has 15 residues. The germline V gene encodes CDR1 SEHNR and CDR2 FQNEAQ (reference sequence). Trimming removed 4 bases at V and 0 bases at J, with 12 bases between. The CDR3 spells CASSSLRRANYGYTF. The CDR3 region has the DNA TGTGCCAGCAGCTCCCTCAGACGGGCTAACTATGGCTACACCTTC. Full variable domain (missing parts from reference TRBV7-9 and TRBJ1-2): DTGVSQNPRHKITKRGQNVTFRCDPISEHNRLYWYRQTLGQGPEFLTYFQNEAQLEKSRLLSDRFSAERPKGSFSTLEIQRTEQGDSAMYLCASSSLRRANYGYTFGSGTRLTVV.